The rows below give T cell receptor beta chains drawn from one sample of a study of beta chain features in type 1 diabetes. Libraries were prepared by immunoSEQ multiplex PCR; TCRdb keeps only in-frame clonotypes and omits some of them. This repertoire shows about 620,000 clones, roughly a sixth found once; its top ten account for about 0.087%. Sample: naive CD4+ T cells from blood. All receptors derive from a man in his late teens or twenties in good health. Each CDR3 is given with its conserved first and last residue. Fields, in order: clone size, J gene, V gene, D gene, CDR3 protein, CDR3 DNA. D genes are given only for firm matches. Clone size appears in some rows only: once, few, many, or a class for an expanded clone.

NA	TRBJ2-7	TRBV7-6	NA	CASSLQGPSYEQYF	TGTGCCAGCAGCCTACAGGGCCCCTCCTACGAGCAGTACTTC
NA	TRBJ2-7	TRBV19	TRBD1	CASSTRDRSSYEQYF	TGTGCCAGTAGTACTAGGGACAGAAGCTCCTACGAGCAGTACTTC
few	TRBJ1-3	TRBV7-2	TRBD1	CASSLAITGGSGNTIYF	TGTGCCAGCAGCTTAGCGATTACAGGGGGCTCTGGAAACACCATATATTTT
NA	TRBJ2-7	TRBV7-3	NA	CASSLTAGVAYEQYF	TGTGCCAGCAGCTTAACGGCCGGAGTGGCCTACGAGCAGTACTTC
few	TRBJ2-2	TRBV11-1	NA	CASSVQNTGELFF	TGTGCCAGCAGCGTACAGAACACCGGGGAGCTGTTTTTT
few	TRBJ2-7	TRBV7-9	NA	CASSHDRLTYEQYF	TGTGCCAGCAGCCATGACCGACTCACCTACGAGCAGTACTTC
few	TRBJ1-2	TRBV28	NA	CASSPLANYGYTF	TGTGCCAGCAGCCCATTAGCTAACTATGGCTACACCTTC
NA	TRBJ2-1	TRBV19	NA	CASSVAGTYNEQFF	TGTGCCAGTAGTGTGGCCGGAACCTACAATGAGCAGTTCTTC
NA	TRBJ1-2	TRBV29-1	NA	CSAMDGNYGYTF	TGCAGCGCCATGGACGGAAACTATGGCTACACCTTC
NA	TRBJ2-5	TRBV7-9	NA	CASMLQVTQYF	TGTGCCAGCATGCTCCAGGTCACCCAGTACTTC
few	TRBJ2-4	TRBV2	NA	CASSEVGRDIQYF	TGTGCCAGCAGTGAAGTAGGACGGGACATTCAGTACTTC
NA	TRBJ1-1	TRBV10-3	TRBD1	CAISESRGRGETEAFF	TGTGCCATCAGTGAGTCCAGGGGGCGCGGGGAGACTGAAGCTTTCTTT
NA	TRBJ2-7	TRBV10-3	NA	CAISEQSGGNYEQYF	TGTGCCATCAGTGAGCAGTCAGGGGGGAACTACGAGCAGTACTTC
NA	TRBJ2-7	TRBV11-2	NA	CASSLDFRVSYEQYF	TGTGCCAGCAGCTTAGATTTCAGGGTCTCCTACGAGCAGTACTTC
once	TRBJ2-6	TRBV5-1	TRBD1	CASSSGTASSGANVLTF	TGCGCCAGCAGCTCAGGGACAGCGAGCTCTGGGGCCAACGTCCTGACTTTC
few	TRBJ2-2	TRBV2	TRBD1	CASSVATGGIGELFF	TGTGCCAGCAGTGTTGCGACAGGGGGTATCGGGGAGCTGTTTTTT